The T cell receptor (beta chain) described here comes from a study of blood T cells in healthy people across ages. This CDR3 has 14 residues. In germline, CDR1 is SGHRS, CDR2 YFSETQ. V was pared by 9 bases and J by 2 bases, with 8 bases of the junction left unmatched. Primed by a sample-barcoded 5' primer and a J-beta primer mix, a second PCR proceeded for about 6 to 12 cycles. CDR3-containing paired-end reads numbering at least 2.5 million came from each sample. TCRdb reanalysed the 5' RACE reads using MiXCR and keeps one entry per CDR3 protein. This table holds 750,000 to 950,000 distinct CDR3 sequences, under 30% found once. In this sample, this clonotype turned up a few times. This sample also belongs to another study, concerning T cells of mothers and their children.

This TCR derives from a boy between 10 and 17 years old in good health. The chain is built from TRBV5-1 and TRBJ2-3, with TRBD1 matching 8 bases. Sequencing was performed on blood. The CDR3 region is CATARDRPTDTQYF. The CDR3 DNA reads as TGCGCCACCGCCAGGGACAGGCCCACAGATACGCAGTATTTT.